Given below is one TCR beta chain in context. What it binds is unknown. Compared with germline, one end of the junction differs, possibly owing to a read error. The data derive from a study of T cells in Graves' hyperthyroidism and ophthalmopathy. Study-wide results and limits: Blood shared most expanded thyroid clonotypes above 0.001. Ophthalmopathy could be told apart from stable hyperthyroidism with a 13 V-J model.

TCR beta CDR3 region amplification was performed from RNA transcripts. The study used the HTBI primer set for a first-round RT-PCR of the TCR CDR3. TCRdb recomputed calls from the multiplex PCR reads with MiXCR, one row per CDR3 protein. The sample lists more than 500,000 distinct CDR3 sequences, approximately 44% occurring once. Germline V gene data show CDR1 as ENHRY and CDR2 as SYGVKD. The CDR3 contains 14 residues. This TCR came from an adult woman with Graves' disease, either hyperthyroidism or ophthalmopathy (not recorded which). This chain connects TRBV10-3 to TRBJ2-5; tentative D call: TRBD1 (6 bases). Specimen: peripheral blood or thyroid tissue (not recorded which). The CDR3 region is CAISGRVRGETQHF. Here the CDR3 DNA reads TGTGCCATCAGTGGACGGGTCAGGGGAGAGACCCAGCACTTC.